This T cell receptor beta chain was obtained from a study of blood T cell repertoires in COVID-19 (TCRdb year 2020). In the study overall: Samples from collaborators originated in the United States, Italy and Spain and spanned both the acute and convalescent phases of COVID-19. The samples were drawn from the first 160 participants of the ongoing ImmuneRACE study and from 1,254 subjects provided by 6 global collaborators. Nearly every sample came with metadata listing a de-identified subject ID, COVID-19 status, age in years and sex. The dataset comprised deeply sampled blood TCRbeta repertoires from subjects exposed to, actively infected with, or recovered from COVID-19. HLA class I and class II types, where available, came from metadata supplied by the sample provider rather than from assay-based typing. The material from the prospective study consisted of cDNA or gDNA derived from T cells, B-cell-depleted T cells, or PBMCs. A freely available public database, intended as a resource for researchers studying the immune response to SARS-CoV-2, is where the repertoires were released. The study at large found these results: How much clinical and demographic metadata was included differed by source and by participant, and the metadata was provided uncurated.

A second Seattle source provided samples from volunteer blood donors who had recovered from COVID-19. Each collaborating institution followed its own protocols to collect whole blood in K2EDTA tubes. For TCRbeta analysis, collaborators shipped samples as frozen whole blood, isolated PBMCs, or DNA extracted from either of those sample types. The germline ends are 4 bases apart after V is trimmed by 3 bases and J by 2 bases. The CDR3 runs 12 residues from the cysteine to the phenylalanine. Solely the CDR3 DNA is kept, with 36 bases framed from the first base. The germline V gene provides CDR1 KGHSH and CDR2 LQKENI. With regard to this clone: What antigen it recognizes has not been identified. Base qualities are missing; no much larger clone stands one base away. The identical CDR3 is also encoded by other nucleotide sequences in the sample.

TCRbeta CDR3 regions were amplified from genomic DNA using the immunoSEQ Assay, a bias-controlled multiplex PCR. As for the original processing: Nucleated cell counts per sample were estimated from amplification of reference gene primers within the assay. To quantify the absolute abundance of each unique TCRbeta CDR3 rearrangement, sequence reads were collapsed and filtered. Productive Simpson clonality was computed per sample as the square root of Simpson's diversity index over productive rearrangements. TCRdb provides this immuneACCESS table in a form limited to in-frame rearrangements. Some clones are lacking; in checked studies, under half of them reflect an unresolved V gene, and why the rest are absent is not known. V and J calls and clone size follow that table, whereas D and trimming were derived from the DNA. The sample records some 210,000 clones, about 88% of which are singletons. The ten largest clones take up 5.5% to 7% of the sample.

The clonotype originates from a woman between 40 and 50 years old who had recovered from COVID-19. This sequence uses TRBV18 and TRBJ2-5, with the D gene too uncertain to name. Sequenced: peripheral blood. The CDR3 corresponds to CASSPEQETQYF. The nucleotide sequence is TGTGCCAGCTCACCGGAGCAAGAGACCCAGTACTTC.